The clone carrying this TCR beta chain was counted many times. Its cognate antigen is unknown. The source of the sample is a study of breast tumors, draining lymph nodes, adjacent tissues. General study findings and limits: The lymph node origin of tumor T cells was framed as consistent with a hypothesis, not demonstrated.

Axillary draining lymph nodes of breast cancer patients supplied the node samples. V lost 1 base to trimming and J lost 0 bases, with 13 bases between them. This CDR3 is 17 amino acids long. Germline-derived CDR1 and CDR2 are WSHSY and SAAADI. TCRdb re-derived calls from the multiplex PCR reads in MiXCR, one entry per CDR3 protein. The sample consists of around 130,000 distinct CDR3 sequences, roughly 21% of them appearing once. Material: axillary lymph node tissue. This TCR came from a female donor with breast cancer. Some clones in this sample may be carry-over from other donors' samples. This chain links TRBV10-2 with TRBJ2-1; maybe TRBD1 (5 bases). The CDR3 sequence is CASSEWQGSFSYNEQFF. In nucleotides, the CDR3 is TGCGCCAGCAGTGAGTGGCAGGGTAGTTTCTCCTACAATGAGCAGTTCTTC.